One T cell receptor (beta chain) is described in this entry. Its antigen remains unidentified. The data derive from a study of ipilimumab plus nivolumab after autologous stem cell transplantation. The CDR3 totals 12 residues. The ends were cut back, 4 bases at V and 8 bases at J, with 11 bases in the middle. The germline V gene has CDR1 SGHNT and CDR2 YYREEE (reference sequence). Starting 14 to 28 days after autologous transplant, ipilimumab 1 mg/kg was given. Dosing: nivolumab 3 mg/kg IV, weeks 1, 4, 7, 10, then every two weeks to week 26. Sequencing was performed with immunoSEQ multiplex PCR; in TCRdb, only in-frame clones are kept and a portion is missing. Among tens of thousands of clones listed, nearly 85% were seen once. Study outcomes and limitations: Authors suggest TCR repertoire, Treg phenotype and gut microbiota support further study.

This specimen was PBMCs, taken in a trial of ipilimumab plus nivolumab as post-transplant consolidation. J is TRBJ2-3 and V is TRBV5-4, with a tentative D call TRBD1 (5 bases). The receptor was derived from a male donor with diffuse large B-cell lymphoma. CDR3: CASSLEGVTQYF. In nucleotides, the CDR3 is TGTGCCAGCAGCCTGGAAGGGGTTACGCAGTATTTT. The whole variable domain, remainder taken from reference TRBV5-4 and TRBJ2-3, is ETGVTQSPTHLIKTRGQQVTLRCSSQSGHNTVSWYQQALGQGPQFIFQYYREEENGRGNFPPRFSGLQFPNYSSELNVNALELDDSALYLCASSLEGVTQYFGPGTRLTVL.